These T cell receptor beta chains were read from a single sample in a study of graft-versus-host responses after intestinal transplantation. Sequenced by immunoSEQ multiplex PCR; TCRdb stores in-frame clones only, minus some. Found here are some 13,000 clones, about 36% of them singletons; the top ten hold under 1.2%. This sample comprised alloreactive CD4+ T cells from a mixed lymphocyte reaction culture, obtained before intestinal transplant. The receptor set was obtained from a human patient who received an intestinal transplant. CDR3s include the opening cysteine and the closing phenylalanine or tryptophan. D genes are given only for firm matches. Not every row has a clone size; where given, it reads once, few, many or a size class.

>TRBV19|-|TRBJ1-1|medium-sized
TGTGCCAGTAGTTTCAGGGGACGTGACACTGAAGCTTTCTTT
CASSFRGRDTEAFF
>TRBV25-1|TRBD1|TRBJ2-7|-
TGTGCCAGCAGTGGGACAGGGGGTCGGGCTACGACCTACGAGCAGTACTTC
CASSGTGGRATTYEQYF
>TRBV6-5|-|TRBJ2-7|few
TGTGCCAGCAGTTACTCGGGGCAGGGCCACTCCTACGAGCAGTACTTC
CASSYSGQGHSYEQYF
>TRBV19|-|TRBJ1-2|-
TGTGCCAGCGCACCAGGGCGATATGGCTACACTTTC
CASAPGRYGYTF
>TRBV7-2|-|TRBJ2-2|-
TGTGCCAGTAACAGGGCGACCGGGGAGCTGTTTTTT
CASNRATGELFF
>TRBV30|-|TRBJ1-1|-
TGTGCCTGGAGTAGGACAGCGAACACTGAAGCTTTCTTT
CAWSRTANTEAFF
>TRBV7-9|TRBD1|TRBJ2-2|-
TGTGCCAGCAGCTCAGACCTGACAGGGTGGGGATACACCGGGGAGCTGTTTTTT
CASSSDLTGWGYTGELFF
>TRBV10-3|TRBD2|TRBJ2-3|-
TGTGCCATCAGAGGACTAGCGGGGGGGGCATCGTATTTT
CAIRGLAGGASYF
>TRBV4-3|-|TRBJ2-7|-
TGCGCCAGCAGCCAAGAAGGTAGGGGGAGCTACGAGCAGTACTTC
CASSQEGRGSYEQYF
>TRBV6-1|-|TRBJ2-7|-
TGTGCCAGCAGTGTTCTCCCGGGACTGAATTACGAGCAGTACTTC
CASSVLPGLNYEQYF
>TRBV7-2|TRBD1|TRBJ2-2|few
TGTGCCAGCAGCCCCGGGACAGGGGGCCTCATGGCGAACACCGGGGAGCTGTTTTTT
CASSPGTGGLMANTGELFF
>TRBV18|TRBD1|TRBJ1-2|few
TGTGCCAGCTCACTAACCGGGACAGGGTCACCTAATAACTATGGCTACACCTTC
CASSLTGTGSPNNYGYTF
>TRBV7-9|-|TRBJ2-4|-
TGTGCCAGCAGCGGGACAAGACAGTGGACCGCCAAAAACATTCAGTACTTC
CASSGTRQWTAKNIQYF
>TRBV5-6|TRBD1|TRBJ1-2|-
TGTGCCAGCAGCCGAAGGACAGGGGGGAACTATGGCTACACCTTC
CASSRRTGGNYGYTF
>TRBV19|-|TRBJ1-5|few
TGTGCCAGTAGTATAGTCAGTCAGCCCCAGCATTTT
CASSIVSQPQHF
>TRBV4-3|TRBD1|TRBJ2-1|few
TGCGCCAGCAGCCAAGATCGCGGGACAGGTCTATCCGATGAGCAGTTCTTC
CASSQDRGTGLSDEQFF
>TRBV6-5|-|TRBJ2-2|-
TGTGCCAGCAGTTCCCGGGGGAACGGGGAGCTGTTTTTT
CASSSRGNGELFF
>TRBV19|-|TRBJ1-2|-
TGTGCCAGTAGGGCCGCGGGGGCGGGTGACTATGGCTACACCTTC
CASRAAGAGDYGYTF
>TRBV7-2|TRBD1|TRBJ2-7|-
TGTGCCAGCAGCACGGACAGGGTCTACGAGCAGTACTTC
CASSTDRVYEQYF
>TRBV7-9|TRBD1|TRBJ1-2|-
TGTGCCAGCAGCACTGACAGGGGGCCCTATGGCTACACCTTC
CASSTDRGPYGYTF
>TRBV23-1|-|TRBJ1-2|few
TGCGCCAGCAGTCAATCGATATGGGCAGCCTTCTATGGCTACACCTTC
CASSQSIWAAFYGYTF
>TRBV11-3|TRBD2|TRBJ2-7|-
TGTGCCAGCAGCTTTAGCGGGGGGAACGACGAGCAGTACTTC
CASSFSGGNDEQYF
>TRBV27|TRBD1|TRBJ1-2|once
TGTGCCAGCAGTATTACCAGGGGGCTCCCCTATGGCTACACCTTC
CASSITRGLPYGYTF
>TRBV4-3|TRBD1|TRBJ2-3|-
TGCGCCAGCAGCCCCGGGGACAGCGACACAGATACGCAGTATTTT
CASSPGDSDTDTQYF
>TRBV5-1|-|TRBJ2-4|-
TGCGCCAGCAGCTTGGGTGGCAGGAATTACATTCAGTACTTC
CASSLGGRNYIQYF
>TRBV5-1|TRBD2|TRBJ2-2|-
TGCGCCAGCAGCTTCAGACCTCCGGGACTAGCTACTACCGGGGAGCTGTTTTTT
CASSFRPPGLATTGELFF
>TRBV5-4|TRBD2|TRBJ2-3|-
TGTGCCAGCAGCATCCGACTAGCGGAGATCACAGATACGCAGTATTTT
CASSIRLAEITDTQYF
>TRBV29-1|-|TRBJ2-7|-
TGCAGCGTCGTTCAGGGGCTTTTGGACGAGCAGTACTTC
CSVVQGLLDEQYF
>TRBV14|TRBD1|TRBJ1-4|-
TGTGCCAGCAGCCTCCTGGGACAGGGGGCATCTAATGAAAAACTGTTTTTT
CASSLLGQGASNEKLFF